Listed below are T cell receptor beta chains from one sample, sequenced in a study of blood T cell repertoires in COVID-19. TCRdb's copy holds only in-frame clones and misses some; the assay was immunoSEQ multiplex PCR. This sample has 450,000 to 500,000 clones, with 70% to 90% found just once. Sequences were obtained from peripheral blood. Source of these receptors: a human donor in a cohort sampled during active COVID-19. CDR3s include the opening cysteine and the closing phenylalanine or tryptophan. D genes are given only for firm matches. The size field is filled for only some rows; it gives once, few, many or a size class.

V	size	J	D	CDR3	DNA
TRBV5-6	.	TRBJ2-1	TRBD1	CASSPRQGAFNEQFF	TGTGCCAGCAGCCCCAGACAGGGGGCGTTCAATGAGCAGTTCTTC
TRBV27	.	TRBJ2-5	.	CASSGPGQTGETQYF	TGTGCCAGCAGTGGACCTGGACAGACGGGGGAGACCCAGTACTTC
TRBV6-6	.	TRBJ2-7	.	CASTLEAASSYEQYF	TGTGCCAGCACCCTCGAGGCGGCTAGCTCTTACGAGCAGTACTTC
TRBV10-3	.	TRBJ2-3	.	CAIKRFSSTDTQYF	TGTGCCATCAAGAGGTTCTCTAGCACAGATACGCAGTATTTT
TRBV5-1	.	TRBJ1-2	.	CASSLTGWDGYTF	TGCGCCAGCAGCTTGACAGGGTGGGATGGCTACACCTTC
TRBV7-3	.	TRBJ1-6	.	CASSINSDSPLHF	TGTGCCAGCAGCATAAATAGCGATTCACCCCTCCACTTT
TRBV7-3	.	TRBJ1-1	TRBD1	CASSAGQNLSGGSTEAFF	TGTGCCAGCAGCGCGGGACAGAACTTGAGCGGAGGGTCCACTGAAGCTTTCTTT
TRBV30	.	TRBJ1-6	.	CAWSPGGESSPLHF	TGTGCCTGGAGTCCCGGGGGGGAGAGCTCACCCCTCCACTTT
TRBV14	.	TRBJ2-7	TRBD1	CASSPRTGGYEQYF	TGTGCCAGCAGCCCCCGGACAGGGGGCTACGAGCAGTACTTC
TRBV3-1/TRBV3-2	.	TRBJ2-4	.	CASSQGETKNIQYF	TGTGCCAGCAGCCAAGGGGAGACCAAAAACATTCAGTACTTC
TRBV30	.	TRBJ2-7	.	CAWSVSRGSEEQYF	TGTGCCTGGAGTGTAAGTCGAGGGAGTGAGGAGCAGTACTTC
TRBV25-1	.	TRBJ2-3	.	CASSQAGRTDTQYF	TGTGCCAGCAGCCAAGCGGGTCGCACAGATACGCAGTATTTT
TRBV23-1	.	TRBJ1-2	TRBD1	CASSQSPRGLNYGYTF	TGCGCCAGCAGTCAATCGCCCAGGGGGCTTAACTATGGCTACACCTTC
TRBV2	.	TRBJ2-2	.	CASSLIPWELFF	TGTGCCAGCAGCCTAATTCCGTGGGAGCTGTTTTTT
TRBV5-1	.	TRBJ2-3	.	CASSSLPAGGLTDTQYF	TGCGCCAGCAGCTCCCTTCCGGCAGGAGGGTTAACCGATACGCAGTATTTT
TRBV9	once	TRBJ2-3	TRBD2	CASSVGAGAPDTQYF	TGTGCCAGCAGCGTTGGAGCGGGAGCTCCAGATACGCAGTATTTT
TRBV9	.	TRBJ1-6	.	CASSGQNSPLHF	TGTGCCAGCAGCGGACAGAATTCACCCCTCCACTTT
TRBV7-2	.	TRBJ1-5	.	CASSRTGNNQPQHF	TGTGCCAGCAGTCGTACAGGAAACAATCAGCCCCAGCATTTT
TRBV7-3	.	TRBJ1-2	.	CASSPTSGGDTYGYTF	TGTGCCAGCAGCCCGACCTCGGGGGGAGACACCTATGGCTACACCTTC
TRBV28	.	TRBJ1-5	.	CASRSGLHQPQHF	TGTGCCAGCAGGTCAGGACTACATCAGCCCCAGCATTTT
TRBV3-1/TRBV3-2	once	TRBJ1-3	TRBD1	CASSLNGRGNSGNTIYF	TGTGCCAGCAGCCTTAATGGCAGGGGGAATTCTGGAAACACCATATATTTT
TRBV19	.	TRBJ2-3	.	CASSMFAGQRLNTDTQYF	TGTGCCAGTAGTATGTTTGCGGGTCAACGTCTTAACACAGATACGCAGTATTTT
TRBV24-1	.	TRBJ2-5	TRBD2	CATSDALLAAQETQYF	TGTGCCACCAGTGATGCTCTCCTAGCGGCTCAGGAGACCCAGTACTTC
TRBV5-1	.	TRBJ2-1	TRBD2	CASSLRPTSGRNEQFF	TGCGCCAGCAGCTTAAGACCTACTAGCGGGAGGAATGAGCAGTTCTTC